This note documents a single T cell receptor beta chain sequence. The sample comes from a study of blood T cell repertoires in COVID-19. About the research overall: T cells, B-cell-depleted T cells, or PBMCs provided the cDNA or gDNA that served as material.

The authors' processing: Reference gene primer amplification in the assay estimated nucleated cell counts. The table came from immunoSEQ multiplex PCR; TCRdb's copy has only in-frame clones and leaves some out. V and J calls and clone size follow that table, whereas D and trimming were derived from the DNA. This table has 200,000 to 250,000 clones, 79% appearing once. CDR1 is SGHAT, CDR2 FQNNGV, per germline. V trimming: 1 base; J trimming: 4 bases; junction bases outside the gene matches: 6. CDR3 length: 16 amino acids. The J gene is TRBJ2-1, the V gene TRBV11-2; 8 bases agree with TRBD2. This receptor was obtained from a woman aged 40 to 55 with active or convalescent COVID-19. Sequenced material: peripheral blood. The CDR3 bases are TGTGCCAGCAGCTTAGGGAGCGGGGGACCGTACAATGAGCAGTTCTTC. It specifies CASSLGSGGPYNEQFF.